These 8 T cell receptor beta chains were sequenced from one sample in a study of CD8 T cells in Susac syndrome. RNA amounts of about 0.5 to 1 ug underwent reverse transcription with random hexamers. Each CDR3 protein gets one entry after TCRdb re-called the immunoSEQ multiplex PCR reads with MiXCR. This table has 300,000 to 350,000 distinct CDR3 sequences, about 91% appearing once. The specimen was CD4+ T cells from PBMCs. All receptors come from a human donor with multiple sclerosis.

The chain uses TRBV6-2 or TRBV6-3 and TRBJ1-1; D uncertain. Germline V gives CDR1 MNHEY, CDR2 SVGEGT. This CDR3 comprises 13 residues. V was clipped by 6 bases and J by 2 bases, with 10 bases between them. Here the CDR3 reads CASSPPLNTEAFF. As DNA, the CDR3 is TGTGCCAGCAGCCCCCCACTCAACACTGAAGCTTTCTTT.

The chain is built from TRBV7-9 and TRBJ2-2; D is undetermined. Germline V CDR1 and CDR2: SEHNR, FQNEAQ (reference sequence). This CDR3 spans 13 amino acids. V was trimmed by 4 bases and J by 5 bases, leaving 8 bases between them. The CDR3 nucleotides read TGTGCCAGCAGCTCGGCGGTGACCGGGGAGCTGTTTTTT. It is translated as CASSSAVTGELFF.

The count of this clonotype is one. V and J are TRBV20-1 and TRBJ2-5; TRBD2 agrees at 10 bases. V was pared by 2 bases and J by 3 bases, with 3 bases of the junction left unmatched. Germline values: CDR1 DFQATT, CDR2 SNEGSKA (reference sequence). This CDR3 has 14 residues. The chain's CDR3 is CSARSSGRKETQYF. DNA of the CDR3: TGCAGTGCTAGAAGTAGCGGGAGGAAAGAGACCCAGTACTTC.

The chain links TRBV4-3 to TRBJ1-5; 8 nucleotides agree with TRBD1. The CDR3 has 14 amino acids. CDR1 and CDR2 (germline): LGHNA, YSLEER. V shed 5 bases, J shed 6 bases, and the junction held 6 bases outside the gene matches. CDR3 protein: CASSFRQGIQPQHF. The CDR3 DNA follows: TGCGCCAGCAGCTTCCGACAGGGGATTCAGCCCCAGCATTTT.

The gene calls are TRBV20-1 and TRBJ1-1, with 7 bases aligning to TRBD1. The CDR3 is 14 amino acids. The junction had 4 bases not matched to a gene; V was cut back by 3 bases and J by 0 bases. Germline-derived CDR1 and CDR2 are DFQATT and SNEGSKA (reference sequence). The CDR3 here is CSASQDRVNTEAFF. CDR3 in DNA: TGCAGTGCTAGCCAAGACAGGGTGAACACTGAAGCTTTCTTT.

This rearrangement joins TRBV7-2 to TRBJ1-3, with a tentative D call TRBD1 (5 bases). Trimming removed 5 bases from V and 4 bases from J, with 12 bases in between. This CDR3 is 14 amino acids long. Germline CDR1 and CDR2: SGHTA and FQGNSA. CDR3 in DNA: TGTGCCAGCAGCCTGTGGGGGAGCGGAAACACCATATATTTT. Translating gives CASSLWGSGNTIYF.

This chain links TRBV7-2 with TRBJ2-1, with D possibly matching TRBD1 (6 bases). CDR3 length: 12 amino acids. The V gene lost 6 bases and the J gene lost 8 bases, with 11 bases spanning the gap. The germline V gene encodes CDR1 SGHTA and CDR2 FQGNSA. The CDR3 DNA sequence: TGTGCCAGCAGTTTCAGGGGCGATGAGCAGTTCTTC. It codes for CASSFRGDEQFF.

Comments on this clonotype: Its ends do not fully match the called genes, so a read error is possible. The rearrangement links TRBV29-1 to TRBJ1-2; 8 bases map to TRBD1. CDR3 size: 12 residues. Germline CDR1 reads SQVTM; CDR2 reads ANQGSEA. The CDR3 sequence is CSATGAKYGYTF. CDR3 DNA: TGCAGCGCGACAGGGGCTAAGTATGGCTACACCTTC.